This TCR beta chain was retrieved from a study of early T cells in non-severe SARS-CoV-2 infection. Study in general: With bulk RNA from unsorted whole blood as input, sequencing yielded unpaired chains.

Attached unique molecular identifiers marked individual cDNA molecules. TCRdb processed the 5' RACE reads anew with MiXCR; each CDR3 protein has one entry. The sample lists around 46,000 distinct CDR3 sequences, 11% occurring once. The sequencing sample was made of whole blood. The sequence was obtained from an adult who was a healthcare worker with PCR-confirmed SARS-CoV-2 infection or an uninfected control (not recorded which).

CDR3 sequence (DNA): TGCAGTGCTAGAACCCAGAGAATTAACTCTGAAGCTTTCTTT. Encoded protein: CSARTQRINSEAFF. This chain links TRBV20-1 with TRBJ1-1; D is unclear. The ends were cut back, 2 bases at V and 6 bases at J, with 16 bases in the middle. The CDR3 is 14 amino acids. Germline CDR1 reads DFQATT; CDR2 reads SNEGSKA (reference sequence).